This record looks at one TCR beta chain sequence and its context. Germline V lookup: CDR1 SGHNT, CDR2 YYREEE (reference sequence). The V and J ends lost 0 bases and 0 bases, in that order; junction bases with no gene match: 2. The CDR3 is 15 amino acids. With a J-beta primer mix and a sample-barcoded 5' primer, a second PCR ran about 7 to 12 cycles. TCRdb ran MiXCR on the 5' RACE reads and lists one entry per CDR3 protein. This table has about 640,000 distinct CDR3 sequences, 58% appearing once. This sample is part of a study of blood T cells in healthy people across ages. The sample comprised blood. This TCR was sampled from a man between 60 and 70 years old in good health. V gene TRBV5-4 combines with J gene TRBJ2-5; TRBD2 aligns across 7 bases. This CDR3 is CASSLELANQETQYF. CDR3 bases: TGTGCCAGCAGCTTGGAACTAGCGAACCAAGAGACCCAGTACTTC.